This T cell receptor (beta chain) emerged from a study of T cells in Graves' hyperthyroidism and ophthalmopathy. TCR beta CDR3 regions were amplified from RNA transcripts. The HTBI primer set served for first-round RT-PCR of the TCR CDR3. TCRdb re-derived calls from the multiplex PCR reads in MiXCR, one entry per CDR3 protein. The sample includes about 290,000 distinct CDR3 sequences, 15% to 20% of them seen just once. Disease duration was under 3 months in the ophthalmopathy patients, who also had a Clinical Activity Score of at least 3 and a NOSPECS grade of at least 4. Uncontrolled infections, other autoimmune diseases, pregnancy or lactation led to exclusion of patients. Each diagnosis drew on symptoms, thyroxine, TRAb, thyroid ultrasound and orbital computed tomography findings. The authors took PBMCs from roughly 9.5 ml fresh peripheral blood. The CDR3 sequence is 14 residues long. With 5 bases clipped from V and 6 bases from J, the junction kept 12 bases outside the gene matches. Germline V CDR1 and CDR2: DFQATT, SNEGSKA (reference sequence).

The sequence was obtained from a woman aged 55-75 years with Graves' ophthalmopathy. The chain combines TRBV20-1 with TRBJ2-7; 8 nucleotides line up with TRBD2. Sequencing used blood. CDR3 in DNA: TGCAGTGCTGGGGGACTAGTTCTTGCTCGCGAGCAGTACTTC. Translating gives CSAGGLVLAREQYF.